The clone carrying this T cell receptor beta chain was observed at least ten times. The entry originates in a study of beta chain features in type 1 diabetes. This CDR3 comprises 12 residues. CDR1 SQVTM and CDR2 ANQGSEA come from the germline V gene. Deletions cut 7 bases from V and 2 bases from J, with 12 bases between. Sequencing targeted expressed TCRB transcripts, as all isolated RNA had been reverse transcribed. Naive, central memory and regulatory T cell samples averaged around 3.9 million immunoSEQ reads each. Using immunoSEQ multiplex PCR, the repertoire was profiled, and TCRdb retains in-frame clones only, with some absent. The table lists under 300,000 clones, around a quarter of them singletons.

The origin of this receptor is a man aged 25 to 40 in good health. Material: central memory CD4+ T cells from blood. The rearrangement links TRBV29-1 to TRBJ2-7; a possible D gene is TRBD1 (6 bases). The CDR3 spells CSALRGTYEQYF. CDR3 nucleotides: TGCAGCGCCCTCAGGGGTACCTACGAGCAGTACTTC.